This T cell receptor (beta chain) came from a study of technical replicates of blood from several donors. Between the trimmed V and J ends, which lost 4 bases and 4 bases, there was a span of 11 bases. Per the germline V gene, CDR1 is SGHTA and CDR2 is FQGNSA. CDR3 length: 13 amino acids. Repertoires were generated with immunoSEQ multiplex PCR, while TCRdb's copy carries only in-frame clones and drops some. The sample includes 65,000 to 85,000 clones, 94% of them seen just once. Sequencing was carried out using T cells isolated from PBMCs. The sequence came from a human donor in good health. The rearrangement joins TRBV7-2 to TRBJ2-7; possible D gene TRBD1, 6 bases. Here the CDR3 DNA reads TGTGCCAGCAGCTCTCTACAGGGATACGAGCAGTACTTC. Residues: CASSSLQGYEQYF.